The clone carrying this T cell receptor (beta chain) has a count of ten or more. The CDR3 loop spans 14 amino acids. The V segment lost 9 bases and the J segment 5 bases; nucleotides outside the gene matches: 10. The germline V gene encodes CDR1 MNHEY and CDR2 SMNVEV (reference sequence). How the authors handled the data: Amplifying reference gene primers gave estimates of nucleated cell counts. Some clones are missing from TCRdb's copy, which holds only in-frame ones; the method was immunoSEQ multiplex PCR. D and trimming were read from the DNA, whereas the V and J calls and clone size are those reported in that table. The sample has approximately 100,000 clones, about 79% seen once. The sample is drawn from a study of blood T cell repertoires in COVID-19. Study background: Spain, Italy and the United States supplied samples that represented acute and convalescent COVID-19. PBMCs, B-cell-depleted T cells, or T cells were the source of the cDNA or gDNA that made up the material.

Enrollment of patients from Seattle took place during active infection, with longitudinal follow-up. The rearrangement links TRBV27 to TRBJ2-5, with 9 positions matching TRBD1. The TCR originated in an elderly man with COVID-19, enrolled during active disease. The sequenced sample consisted of peripheral blood. The DNA of the CDR3 is TGTGCCAGACCACGGGACAGGGCGGCCGAGACCCAGTACTTC. This sequence encodes CARPRDRAAETQYF.